This T cell receptor (beta chain) was sequenced in a study of regulatory T cells in long-lasting Graves disease. As to time point: newly diagnosed GD, antithyroid drugs for less than 3 months. PBMC RNA served as the TCR library source. Assembly of TCR beta libraries relied on iRepertoire HTBI primers together with Arm-PCR of CDR3 regions. Authors' analysis steps: The study identified about 60 TRBV and some 15 TRBJ segments across samples. TCRdb reanalysed the multiplex PCR reads using MiXCR and keeps one entry per CDR3 protein. TCRdb, rather than the study authors, made the V and J calls. The repertoire consists of around 400,000 distinct CDR3 sequences, with roughly a sixth occurring once and the leading ten covering 22%. This clonotype was observed many times. Its antigen is not identified. Overall study results and limits: Persistent cases of Graves' showed reduced TCR diversity relative to newly diagnosed patients.

The specimen comprised peripheral blood mononuclear cells (PBMCs), sampled at new diagnosis, from a patient treated with antithyroid drugs. The source of this sequence is a female donor with Graves disease.

For the CDR3, the DNA is TGTGCCAGCAGCTTTTGGGTGAGACCGTTGAACACTGAAGCTTTCTTT. This translates into CASSFWVRPLNTEAFF. V and J are TRBV7-2 and TRBJ1-1; unclear D gene. V gave up 3 bases and J gave up 0 bases, with 14 bases separating them. This CDR3 contains 16 residues. Germline V lookup: CDR1 SGHTA, CDR2 FQGNSA.